This T cell receptor beta chain originates from a study of blood T cell repertoires in COVID-19. The protocol was immunoSEQ multiplex PCR, while the TCRdb copy is restricted to in-frame clones and leaves out a portion. The sample comprises 55,000 to 80,000 clones, around nine tenths of which are singletons, and under 1.3% rests with the top ten. The length of the CDR3 is 15 residues. The ends lost 6 bases at V and 2 bases at J; junction bases unmatched: 9. From germline, CDR1 is SNHLY and CDR2 FYNNEI. Sequenced sample: peripheral blood. The chain combines TRBV2 with TRBJ2-7, with TRBD1 identical over 8 bases. The receptor's source is a man in his 70s with acute or convalescent COVID-19. CDR3 sequence reads: CASSRRQTGAYEQYF. DNA of the CDR3: TGTGCCAGCAGCCGAAGGCAGACAGGGGCCTACGAGCAGTACTTC.